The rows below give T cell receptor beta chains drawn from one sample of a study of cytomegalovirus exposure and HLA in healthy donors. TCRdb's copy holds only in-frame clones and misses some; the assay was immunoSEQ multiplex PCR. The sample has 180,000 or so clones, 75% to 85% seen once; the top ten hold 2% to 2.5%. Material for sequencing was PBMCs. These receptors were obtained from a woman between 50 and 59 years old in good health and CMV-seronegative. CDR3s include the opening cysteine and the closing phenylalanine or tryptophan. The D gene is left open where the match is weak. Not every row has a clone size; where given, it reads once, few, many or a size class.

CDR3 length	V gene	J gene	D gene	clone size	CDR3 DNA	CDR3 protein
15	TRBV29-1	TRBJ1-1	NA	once	TGCAGCGTTGAGCCCGTCGGGGTACTGAACACTGAAGCTTTCTTT	CSVEPVGVLNTEAFF
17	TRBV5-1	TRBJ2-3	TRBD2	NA	TGCGCCAGCAGCTTGTTTCTAGCGGGGGGGAGCACAGATACGCAGTATTTT	CASSLFLAGGSTDTQYF
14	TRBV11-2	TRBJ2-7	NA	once	TGTGCCAGCAGCGCAGCAGGAATCTCCTACGAGCAGTACTTC	CASSAAGISYEQYF
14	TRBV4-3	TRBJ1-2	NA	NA	TGCGCCAGCAGCCAAGACATTGCCGGGTATGGCTACACCTTC	CASSQDIAGYGYTF
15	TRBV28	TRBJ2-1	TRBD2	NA	TGTGCCAGCAGTTGGGGGGGAGCGGCCGACAATGAGCAGTTCTTC	CASSWGGAADNEQFF
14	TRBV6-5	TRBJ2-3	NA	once	TGTGCCAGCAGGATGGACTTCCGCACAGATACGCAGTATTTT	CASRMDFRTDTQYF
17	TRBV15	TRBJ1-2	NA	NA	TGTGCCACCAGCAGAGATAGTTTGGGAGGGGGTTGGTATGGCTACACCTTC	CATSRDSLGGGWYGYTF
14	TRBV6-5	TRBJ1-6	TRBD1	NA	TGTGCCAGCAGCGACAGGGAAAGAGATTCACCCCTCCACTTT	CASSDRERDSPLHF
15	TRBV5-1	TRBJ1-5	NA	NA	TGCGCCAGCAGCTTGGTTTCTGGGCCTACGCAGCCCCAGCATTTT	CASSLVSGPTQPQHF
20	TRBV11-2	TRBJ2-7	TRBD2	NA	TGTGCCAGCAGCTTAGATCGAGTAGCGGGAGCCACAACTACCCCCTACGAGCAGTACTTC	CASSLDRVAGATTTPYEQYF
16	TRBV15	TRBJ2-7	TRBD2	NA	TGTGCCACCAGCAGAGACCGCGGGACTAACTCCTACGAGCAGTACTTC	CATSRDRGTNSYEQYF
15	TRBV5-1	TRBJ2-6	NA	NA	TGCGCCAGCAGCTTGAAACAGTCTGGGGCCAACGTCCTGACTTTC	CASSLKQSGANVLTF
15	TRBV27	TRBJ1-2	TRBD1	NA	TGTGCCAGCAGTTCGGCAGGGGGTCGGGACTATGGCTACACCTTC	CASSSAGGRDYGYTF
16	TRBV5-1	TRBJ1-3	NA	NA	TGCGCCAGCAGCTTCCAGGGAATTTCCTCTGGAAACACCATATATTTT	CASSFQGISSGNTIYF
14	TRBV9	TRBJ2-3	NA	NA	TGTGCCAGCAGCGACCGGGGAACCACAGATACGCAGTATTTT	CASSDRGTTDTQYF
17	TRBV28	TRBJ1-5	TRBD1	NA	TGTGCCAGCAGTATCCCGGGACAGGGGCAAAGCAATCAGCCCCAGCATTTT	CASSIPGQGQSNQPQHF
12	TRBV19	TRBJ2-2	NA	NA	TGTGCCAGTCACAGGGCCACCGGGGAGCTGTTTTTT	CASHRATGELFF
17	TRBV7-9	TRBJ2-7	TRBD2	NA	TGTTCCAGCAGCTTACCTAGCGGGAGGGCCAGCTCCTACGAGCAGTACTTC	CSSSLPSGRASSYEQYF
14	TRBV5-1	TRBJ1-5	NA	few	TGCGCCAGCAGCTTAGAGGGGGTAGATCAGCCCCAGCATTTT	CASSLEGVDQPQHF
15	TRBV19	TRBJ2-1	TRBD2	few	TGTGCCAGTAAAACCACCGGGACTATAGACTATGAGCAGTTCTTC	CASKTTGTIDYEQFF
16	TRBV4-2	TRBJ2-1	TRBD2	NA	TGTGCCAGCAGCCAAGGCTTTGCGGGAGGGCCGGGTGAGCAGTTCTTC	CASSQGFAGGPGEQFF
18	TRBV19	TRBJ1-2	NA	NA	TGTGCCAGTACTTCGCCTAGCCGCCGCGGAGGGATAGAATATGGCTACACCTTC	CASTSPSRRGGIEYGYTF
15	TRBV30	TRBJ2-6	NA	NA	TGTGCCTGGAGTAATCTAGGCTCTGGGGCCAACGTCCTGACTTTC	CAWSNLGSGANVLTF
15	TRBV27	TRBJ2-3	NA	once	TGTGCCAGCAGTGCCCAGGGTATTGGCACAGATACGCAGTATTTT	CASSAQGIGTDTQYF
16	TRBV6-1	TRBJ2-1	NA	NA	TGTGCCAGCAGTGTCCCGGGGAGCGGAATTCACAATGAGCAGTTCTTC	CASSVPGSGIHNEQFF
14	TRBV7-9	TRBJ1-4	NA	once	TGTGCCAGCAGCCCTTCAGGGCTCGACGAAAAACTGTTTTTT	CASSPSGLDEKLFF
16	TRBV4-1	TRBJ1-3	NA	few	TGCGCCAGCAGCCTCAGAAGCGAAAACTCTGGAAACACCATATATTTT	CASSLRSENSGNTIYF
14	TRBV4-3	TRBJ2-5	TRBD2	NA	TGCGCCAGCAGCCAAGCGGGAGGGATCGAGACCCAGTACTTC	CASSQAGGIETQYF
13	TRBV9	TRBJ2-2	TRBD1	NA	TGTGCCAGCAGCGATACAGGGGCCGGGGAGCTGTTTTTT	CASSDTGAGELFF